This entry lists 5 T cell receptor beta chains sequenced from one sample in a study of T cells in Graves' hyperthyroidism and ophthalmopathy. It was RNA transcripts that yielded the amplified TCR beta CDR3 regions. The study used the HTBI primer set for a first-round RT-PCR of the TCR CDR3. TCRdb called the multiplex PCR reads again in MiXCR, with one record for every CDR3 protein. Here the sample spans roughly 290,000 distinct CDR3 sequences, about an eighth being singletons. Specimen: blood. All receptors derive from a woman between 40 and 55 years old with Graves' hyperthyroidism.

This clonotype was seen a few times. This chain links TRBV6-1 with TRBJ1-4; no clear D gene. V was shortened by 8 bases and J by 5 bases, with 12 bases between the two germline ends. This CDR3 region has 13 residues. Germline CDR1 reads MNHNS; CDR2 reads SASEGT. The CDR3 nucleotides are TGTGCCAGCGCCCCGGGGATCAATGAAAAACTGTTTTTT. Its protein product is CASAPGINEKLFF.

In its sample, this clonotype was seen a few times. The chain links TRBV30 to TRBJ2-5, with 8 bases aligning to TRBD1. This CDR3 spans 15 amino acids. The trim removed 3 bases at V and 5 bases at J, leaving 11 bases unmatched. CDR1 and CDR2 (germline): GTSNPN, SVGIG (reference sequence). CDR3 bases: TGTGCCTGGAGCCCCCGGCAGGGGGCATACGAGACCCAGTACTTC. Its translation is CAWSPRQGAYETQYF.

At least ten counts were recorded for this clonotype. The chain links TRBV7-9 to TRBJ2-1, with D unresolved. V gave up 1 base and J gave up 9 bases, with 13 bases separating them. This CDR3 is built from 14 residues. Germline CDR1 SEHNR, CDR2 FQNEAQ (reference sequence). CDR3 DNA sequence: TGTGCCAGCAGCTTAGGCTCCGGGTCGAGTGAGCAGTTCTTC. Encoded protein: CASSLGSGSSEQFF.

For this clonotype: It may be a read error: a sequence one base away is much more abundant. In DNA, the CDR3 is TGTGCCAGCACCCCTGGCCAGGGGACTATGGGACAAGAGACCCAGTACTTC. Protein sequence: CASTPGQGTMGQETQYF. The genes are TRBV12-3 or TRBV12-4 and TRBJ2-5; D possibly corresponds to TRBD2 (7 bases). V lost 7 bases, J lost 2 bases, and 23 bases lay in between. This CDR3 has 17 amino acids.

J is TRBJ2-1 and V is TRBV4-2; 7 nucleotides agree with TRBD2. Trimming at V came to 6 bases and at J to 7 bases, leaving 9 bases not matched to a gene. Germline V lookup: CDR1 LGHNA, CDR2 YNFKEQ. The CDR3 has 14 amino acids. CDR3 DNA sequence: TGTGCCAGCAGATATGAGGGAGGGCGGAATGAGCAGTTCTTC. Its translation: CASRYEGGRNEQFF.